This TCR beta chain was found in a study of IL-17A CD8 T cells in psoriatic arthritis synovium. About the full investigation: The study was designed to define the phenotype, molecular profile and function of synovial IL-17A+CD8+ T cells in the pathogenesis of psoriatic arthritis. Findings and caveats that apply to the study as a whole: Because no psoriatic arthritis synovial tissue samples were available, cells were taken from synovial fluid instead of synovial tissue. Only three patients were covered by TCR sequencing, and this limited sample size was acknowledged by the authors. Although some individual clones took up over 5% of the repertoire, most synovial CD8+ subsets stayed polyclonal. In a couple of patients, many Tc17 clones were shared with the synovial Tc1 population, giving Morisita overlap indices above 0.75.

CDR1 and CDR2 are drawn from the germline V gene: SGHTA, FQGNSA. V and J are trimmed by 5 bases and 0 bases, and the gene matches miss 1 base of the junction. The CDR3 contains 14 residues, cysteine and phenylalanine counted. CDR3 DNA is the only sequence kept; it has 42 bases, read in frame from the first base. A note on this clone: It lacks a known antigen. Base quality data are lacking; no much larger clone is found one base away.

Magnetically isolated CD3+ T cells were stimulated around 1.5 hours with PMA and ionomycin, then labeled by IL-17A and IFNgamma cytokine secretion assays. Synovial fluid effusions were drawn from actively inflamed joints of patients with psoriatic arthritis. For each patient, synovial fluid served as the source from which three memory CD8+ T cell populations were isolated by sorting: Tc1 cells (IL-17A-IFNgamma+), Tc17 cells (IL-17A+) and the bulk memory fraction, allowing their TCR repertoires to be compared. Psoriatic arthritis patients met the Classification of Psoriatic Arthritis Study Group (CASPAR) criteria. After counterstaining with viability dye plus anti-CD3, CD8, CD14 and CD4 antibodies, the cytokine-secreting cells were sorted on a BD FACSAria. TCRbeta sequencing was performed on sorted synovial fluid CD8+ T cell subsets from a few patients with psoriatic arthritis. Synovial fluid mononuclear cells were isolated using Lymphoprep and were cryopreserved in liquid nitrogen prior to use. Roughly 50% fetal calf serum and about 9.2% dimethyl sulfoxide were contained in the cryopreservation medium.

After DNA extraction (Qiagen), TCRbeta V-D-J rearrangements underwent bias-controlled amplification and then high-throughput sequencing (immunoSEQ; Adaptive Biotech). The authors' analysis ran thus. Productive sequences were analyzed at sequence level using the immunoSEQ Analyzer platform. Clonality was computed as 1 minus Pielou's evenness, ranging from 0 (highly polyclonal) to 1 (monoclonal). How much repertoires overlapped between subsets was quantified with the Morisita index, which goes from 0 (no similarity) to 1 (complete similarity). In its TCRdb copy, this immuneACCESS table keeps in-frame sequences only and misses some clones. Where compared with another copy, unresolved V genes explain less than half of these, and the others have no known cause. V and J calls and clone size are as listed in that table; D and trimming were resolved from the DNA. Recorded for this sample are more than 2,000 clones; approximately 70% of them occurred a single time. In total, the top ten clones hold about 15% of the sample.

Rearrangement joined TRBV7-2 to TRBJ1-3, and 7 junctional nucleotides match TRBD1. The sample taken for sequencing was IFN-gamma+ CD8+ T cells from synovial fluid. The sample's cell subset or site label is to be understood as: IL-17A-IFNgamma+ memory CD8+ (Tc1) cells. This clonotype was obtained from a human donor with psoriatic arthritis. The DNA sequence is TGTGCCAGCAGCCGGACAGGCTCTGGAAACACCATATATTTT. Translated, it gives CASSRTGSGNTIYF.